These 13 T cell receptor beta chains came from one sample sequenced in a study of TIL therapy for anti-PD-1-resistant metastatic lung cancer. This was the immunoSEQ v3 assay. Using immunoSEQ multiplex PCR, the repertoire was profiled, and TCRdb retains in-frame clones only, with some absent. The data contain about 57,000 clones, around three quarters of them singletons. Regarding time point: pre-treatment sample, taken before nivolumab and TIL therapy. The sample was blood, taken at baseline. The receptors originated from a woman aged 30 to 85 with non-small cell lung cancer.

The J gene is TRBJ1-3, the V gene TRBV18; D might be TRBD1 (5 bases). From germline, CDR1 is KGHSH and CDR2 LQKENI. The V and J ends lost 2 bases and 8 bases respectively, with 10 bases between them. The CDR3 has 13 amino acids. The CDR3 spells CASSPSRADTIYF. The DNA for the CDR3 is TGTGCCAGCTCACCAAGCAGGGCGGACACCATATATTTT. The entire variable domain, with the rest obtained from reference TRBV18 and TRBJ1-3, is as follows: NAGVMQNPRHLVRRRGQEARLRCSPMKGHSHVYWYRQLPEEGLKFMVYLQKENIIDESGMPKERFSAEFPKEGPSILRIQQVVRGDSAAYFCASSPSRADTIYFGEGSWLTVV.

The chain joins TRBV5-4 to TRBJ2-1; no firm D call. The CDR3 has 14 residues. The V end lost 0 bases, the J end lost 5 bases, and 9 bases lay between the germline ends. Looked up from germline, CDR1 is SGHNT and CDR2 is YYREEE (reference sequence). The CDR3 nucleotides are TGTGCCAGCAGCTTGGGCCGCCCAGACAATGAGCAGTTCTTC. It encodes CASSLGRPDNEQFF.

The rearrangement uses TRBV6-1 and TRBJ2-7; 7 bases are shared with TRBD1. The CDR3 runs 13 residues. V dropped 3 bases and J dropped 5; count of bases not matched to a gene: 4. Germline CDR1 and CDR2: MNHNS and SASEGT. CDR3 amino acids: CASSEGQTDEQYF. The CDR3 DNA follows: TGTGCCAGCAGTGAGGGACAGACCGACGAGCAGTACTTC.

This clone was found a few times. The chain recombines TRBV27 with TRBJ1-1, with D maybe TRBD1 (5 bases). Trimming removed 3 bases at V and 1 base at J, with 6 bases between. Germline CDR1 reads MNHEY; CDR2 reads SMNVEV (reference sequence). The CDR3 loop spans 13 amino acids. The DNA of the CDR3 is TGTGCCAGCAGTTTCGACAGGAACACTGAAGCTTTCTTT. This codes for CASSFDRNTEAFF.

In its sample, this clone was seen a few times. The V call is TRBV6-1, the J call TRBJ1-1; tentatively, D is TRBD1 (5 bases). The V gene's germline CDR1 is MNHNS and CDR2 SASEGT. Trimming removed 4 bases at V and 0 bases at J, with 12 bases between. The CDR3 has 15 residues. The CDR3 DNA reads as TGTGCCAGCAGTGTTTCTTGGACACTGAACACTGAAGCTTTCTTT. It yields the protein CASSVSWTLNTEAFF.

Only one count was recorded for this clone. CDR3 region: CASSQRQSGNTIYF. CDR3 in DNA: TGTGCCAGCTCCCAGAGGCAGTCTGGAAACACCATATATTTT. The chain recombines TRBV6-5 with TRBJ1-3; D is ambiguous. The CDR3 has 14 residues. From germline, CDR1 is MNHEY and CDR2 SVGAGI. The V end was cut by 8 bases, the J end by 1 base, with 12 bases between.

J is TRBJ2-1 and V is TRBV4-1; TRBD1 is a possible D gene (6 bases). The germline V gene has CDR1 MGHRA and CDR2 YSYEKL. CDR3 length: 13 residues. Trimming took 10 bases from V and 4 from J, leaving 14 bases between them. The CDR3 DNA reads TGCGCCACTGGGACGGGACAATACAATGAGCAGTTCTTC. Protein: CATGTGQYNEQFF.

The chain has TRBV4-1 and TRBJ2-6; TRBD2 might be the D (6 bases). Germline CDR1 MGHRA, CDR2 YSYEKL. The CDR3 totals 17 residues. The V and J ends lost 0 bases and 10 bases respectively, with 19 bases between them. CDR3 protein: CASSQDPLGGIVNVLTF. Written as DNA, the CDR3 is TGCGCCAGCAGCCAAGATCCCTTGGGGGGAATTGTTAACGTCCTGACTTTC.

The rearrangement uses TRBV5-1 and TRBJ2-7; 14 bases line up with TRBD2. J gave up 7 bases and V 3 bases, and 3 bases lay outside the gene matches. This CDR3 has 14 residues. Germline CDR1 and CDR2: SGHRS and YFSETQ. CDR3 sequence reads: CASSYGLAGGEQYF. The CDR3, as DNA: TGCGCCAGCAGCTACGGACTAGCGGGAGGAGAGCAGTACTTC.

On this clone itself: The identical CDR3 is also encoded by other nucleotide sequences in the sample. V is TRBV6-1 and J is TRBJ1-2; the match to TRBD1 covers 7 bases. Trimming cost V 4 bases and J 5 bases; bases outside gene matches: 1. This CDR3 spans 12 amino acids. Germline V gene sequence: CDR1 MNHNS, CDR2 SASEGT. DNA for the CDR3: TGTGCCAGCAGTGGACAGGGATATGGCTACACCTTC. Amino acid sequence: CASSGQGYGYTF.

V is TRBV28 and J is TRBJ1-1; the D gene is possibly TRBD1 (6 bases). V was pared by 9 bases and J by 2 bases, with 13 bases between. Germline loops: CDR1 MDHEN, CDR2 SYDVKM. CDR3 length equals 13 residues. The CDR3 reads CASTDSRNTEAFF. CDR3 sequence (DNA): TGTGCCAGTACGGACAGTCGAAACACTGAAGCTTTCTTT.

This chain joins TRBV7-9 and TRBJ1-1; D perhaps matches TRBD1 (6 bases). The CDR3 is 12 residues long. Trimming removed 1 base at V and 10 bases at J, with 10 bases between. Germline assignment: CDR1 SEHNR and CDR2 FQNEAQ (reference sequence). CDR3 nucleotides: TGTGCCAGCAGCTTAGAAACAGGGAGAGCTTTCTTT. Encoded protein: CASSLETGRAFF.

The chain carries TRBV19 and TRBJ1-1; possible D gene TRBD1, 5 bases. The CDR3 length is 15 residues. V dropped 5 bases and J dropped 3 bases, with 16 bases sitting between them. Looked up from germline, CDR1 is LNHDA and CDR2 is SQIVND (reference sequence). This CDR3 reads CASSALKGRDTEAFF. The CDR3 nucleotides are TGTGCCAGTAGTGCCTTGAAGGGGCGTGACACTGAAGCTTTCTTT.